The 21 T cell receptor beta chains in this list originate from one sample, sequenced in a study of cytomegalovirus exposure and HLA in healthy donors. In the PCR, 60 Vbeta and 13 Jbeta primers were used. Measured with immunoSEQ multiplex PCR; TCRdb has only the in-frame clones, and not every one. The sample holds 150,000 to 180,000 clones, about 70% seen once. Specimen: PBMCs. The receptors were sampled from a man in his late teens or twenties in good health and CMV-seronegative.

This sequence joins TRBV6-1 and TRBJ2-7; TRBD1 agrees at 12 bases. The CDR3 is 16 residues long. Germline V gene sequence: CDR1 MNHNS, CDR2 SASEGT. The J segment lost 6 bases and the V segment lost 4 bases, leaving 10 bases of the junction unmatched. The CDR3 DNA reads TGTGCCAGCAGTGCGGGACAGGGGGCGCTTATGGGCGAGCAGTACGTC. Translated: CASSAGQGALMGEQYV.

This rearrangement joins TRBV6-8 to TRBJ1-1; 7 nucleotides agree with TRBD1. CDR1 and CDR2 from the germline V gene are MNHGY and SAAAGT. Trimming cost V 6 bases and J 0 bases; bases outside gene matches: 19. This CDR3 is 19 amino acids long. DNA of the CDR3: TGTGCCAGCAGCGACCCCCTACGGATACAGGGGCGATTGAACACTGAAGCTTTCTTT. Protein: CASSDPLRIQGRLNTEAFF.

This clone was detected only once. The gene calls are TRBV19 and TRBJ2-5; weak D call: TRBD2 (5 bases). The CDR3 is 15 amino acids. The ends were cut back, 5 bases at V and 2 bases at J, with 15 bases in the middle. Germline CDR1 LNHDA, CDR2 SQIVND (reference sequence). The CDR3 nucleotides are TGTGCCAGTAGTCCCCGGGCGGGTCTACAAGAGACCCAGTACTTC. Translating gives CASSPRAGLQETQYF.

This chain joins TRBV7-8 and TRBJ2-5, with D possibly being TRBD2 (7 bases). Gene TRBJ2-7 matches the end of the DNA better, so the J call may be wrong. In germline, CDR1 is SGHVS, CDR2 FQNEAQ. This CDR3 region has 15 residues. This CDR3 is CASSSGGSSSYEQYF. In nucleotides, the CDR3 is TGTGCCAGCAGCTCGGGGGGCTCCAGCTCCTACGAGCAGTACTTC.

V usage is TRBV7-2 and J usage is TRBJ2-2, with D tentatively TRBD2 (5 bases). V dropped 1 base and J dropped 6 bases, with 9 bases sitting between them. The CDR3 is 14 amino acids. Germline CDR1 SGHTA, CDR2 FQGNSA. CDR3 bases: TGTGCCAGCAGCTTAGGGACTGTAGCCGGGGAGCTGTTTTTT. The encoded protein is CASSLGTVAGELFF.

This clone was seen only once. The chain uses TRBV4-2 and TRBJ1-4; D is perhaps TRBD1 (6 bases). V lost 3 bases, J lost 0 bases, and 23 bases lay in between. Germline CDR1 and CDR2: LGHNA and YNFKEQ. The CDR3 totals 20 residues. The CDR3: CASSQPRGGVRFATNEKLFF. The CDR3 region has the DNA TGTGCCAGCAGCCAGCCCCGTGGGGGCGTACGCTTTGCAACTAATGAAAAACTGTTTTTT.

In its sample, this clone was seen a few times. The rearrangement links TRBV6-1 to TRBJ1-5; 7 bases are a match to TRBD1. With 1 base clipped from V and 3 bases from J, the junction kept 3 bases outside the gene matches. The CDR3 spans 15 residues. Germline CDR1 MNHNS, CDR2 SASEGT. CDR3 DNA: TGTGCCAGCAGTGAAGTGACAGGGAACAATCAGCCCCAGCATTTT. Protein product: CASSEVTGNNQPQHF.

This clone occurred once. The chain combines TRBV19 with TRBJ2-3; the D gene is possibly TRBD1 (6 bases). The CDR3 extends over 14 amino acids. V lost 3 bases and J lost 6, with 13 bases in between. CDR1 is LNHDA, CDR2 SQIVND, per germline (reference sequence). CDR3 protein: CASSMSVRGDTQYF. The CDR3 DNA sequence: TGTGCCAGTAGTATGTCCGTGAGGGGGGATACGCAGTATTTT. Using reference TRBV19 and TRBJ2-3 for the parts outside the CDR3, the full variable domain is DGGITQSPKYLFRKEGQNVTLSCEQNLNHDAMYWYRQDPGQGLRLIYYSQIVNDFQKGDIAEGYSVSREKKESFPLTVTSAQKNPTAFYLCASSMSVRGDTQYFGPGTRLTVL.

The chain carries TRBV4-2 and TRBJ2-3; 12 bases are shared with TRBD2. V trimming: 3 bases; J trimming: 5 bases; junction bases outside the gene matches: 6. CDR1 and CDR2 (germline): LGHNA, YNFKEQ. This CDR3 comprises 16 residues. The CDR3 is CASSQLTSGGQDTQYF. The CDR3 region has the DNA TGTGCCAGCAGCCAGCTGACTAGCGGGGGACAAGATACGCAGTATTTT.

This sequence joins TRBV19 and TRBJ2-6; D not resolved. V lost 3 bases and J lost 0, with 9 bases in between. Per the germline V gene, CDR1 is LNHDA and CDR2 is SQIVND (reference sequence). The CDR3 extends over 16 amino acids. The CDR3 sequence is CASSIWRSSGANVLTF. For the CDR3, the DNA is TGTGCCAGTAGTATCTGGAGAAGCTCTGGGGCCAACGTCCTGACTTTC.

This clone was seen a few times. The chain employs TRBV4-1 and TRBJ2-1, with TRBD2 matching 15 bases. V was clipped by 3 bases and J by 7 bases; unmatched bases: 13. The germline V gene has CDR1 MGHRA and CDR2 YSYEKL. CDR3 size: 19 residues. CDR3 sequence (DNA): TGCGCCAGCAGCCATCCCGGACTAGCGGGGGGGCCTCTTAGAAATGAGCAGTTCTTC. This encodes CASSHPGLAGGPLRNEQFF.

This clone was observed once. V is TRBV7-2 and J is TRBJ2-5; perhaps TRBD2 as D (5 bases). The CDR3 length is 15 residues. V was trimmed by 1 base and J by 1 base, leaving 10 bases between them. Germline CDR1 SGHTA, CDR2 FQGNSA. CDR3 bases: TGTGCCAGCAGCTTAGTAACTAGAGGCCAAGAGACCCAGTACTTC. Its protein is CASSLVTRGQETQYF.

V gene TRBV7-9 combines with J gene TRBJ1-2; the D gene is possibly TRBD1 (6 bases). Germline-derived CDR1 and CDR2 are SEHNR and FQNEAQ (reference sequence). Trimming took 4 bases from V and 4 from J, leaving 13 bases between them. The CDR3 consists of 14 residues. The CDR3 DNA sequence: TGTGCCAGCAGCTACCCGGACAGCAGCTATGGCTACACCTTC. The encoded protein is CASSYPDSSYGYTF.

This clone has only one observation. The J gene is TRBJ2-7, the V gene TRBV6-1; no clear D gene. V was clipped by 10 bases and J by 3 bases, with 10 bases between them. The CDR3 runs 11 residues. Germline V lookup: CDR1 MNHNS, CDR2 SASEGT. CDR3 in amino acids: CATSLNYEQYV. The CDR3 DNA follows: TGTGCCACCTCTCTTAACTACGAGCAGTACGTC.

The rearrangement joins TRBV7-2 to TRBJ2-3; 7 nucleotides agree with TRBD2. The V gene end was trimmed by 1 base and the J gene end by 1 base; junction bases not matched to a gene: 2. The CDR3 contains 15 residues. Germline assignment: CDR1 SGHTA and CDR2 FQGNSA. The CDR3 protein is CASSLGLAGTDTQYF. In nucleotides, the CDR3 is TGTGCCAGCAGCTTAGGGCTAGCGGGCACAGATACGCAGTATTTT.

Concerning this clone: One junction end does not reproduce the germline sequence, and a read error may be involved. CDR3 region: CASSQELNRGAGAEAFF. The DNA of the CDR3 is TGCGCCAGCAGCCAAGAGTTAAACAGGGGGGCAGGGGCTGAGGCTTTCTTT. The chain combines TRBV4-3 with TRBJ1-1, with 8 bases fitting TRBD1. CDR3 length: 17 amino acids. Germline V CDR1 and CDR2: LGHNA, YSLEER.

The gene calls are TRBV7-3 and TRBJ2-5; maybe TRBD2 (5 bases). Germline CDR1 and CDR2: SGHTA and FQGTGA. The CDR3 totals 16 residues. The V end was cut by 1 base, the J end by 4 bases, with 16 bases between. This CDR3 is CASSLMSTTPGETQYF. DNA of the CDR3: TGTGCCAGCAGCTTAATGTCGACTACACCGGGAGAGACCCAGTACTTC. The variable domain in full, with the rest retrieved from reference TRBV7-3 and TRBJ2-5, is GAGVSQTPSNKVTEKGKYVELRCDPISGHTALYWYRQSLGQGPEFLIYFQGTGAADDSGLPNDRFFAVRPEGSVSTLKIQRTERGDSAVYLCASSLMSTTPGETQYFGPGTRLLVL.

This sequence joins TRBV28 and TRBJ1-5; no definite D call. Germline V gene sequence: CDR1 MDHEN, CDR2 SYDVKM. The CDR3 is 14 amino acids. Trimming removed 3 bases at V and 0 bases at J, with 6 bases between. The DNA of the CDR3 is TGTGCCAGCAGTTTCCCTTATAGCAATCAGCCCCAGCATTTT. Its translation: CASSFPYSNQPQHF.

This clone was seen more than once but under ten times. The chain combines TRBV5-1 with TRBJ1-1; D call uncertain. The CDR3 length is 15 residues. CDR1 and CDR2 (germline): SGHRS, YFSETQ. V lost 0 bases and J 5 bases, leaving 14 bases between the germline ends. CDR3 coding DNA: TGCGCCAGCAGCTTGGGGAGCGCGGGAGAGACTGAAGCTTTCTTT. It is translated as CASSLGSAGETEAFF.

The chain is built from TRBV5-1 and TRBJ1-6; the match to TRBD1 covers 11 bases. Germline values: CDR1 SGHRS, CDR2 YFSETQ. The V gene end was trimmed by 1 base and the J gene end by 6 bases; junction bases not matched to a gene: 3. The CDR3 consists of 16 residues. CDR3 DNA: TGCGCCAGCAGCTTGCGGGACAGGGGGAGTAATTCACCCCTCCACTTT. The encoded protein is CASSLRDRGSNSPLHF.

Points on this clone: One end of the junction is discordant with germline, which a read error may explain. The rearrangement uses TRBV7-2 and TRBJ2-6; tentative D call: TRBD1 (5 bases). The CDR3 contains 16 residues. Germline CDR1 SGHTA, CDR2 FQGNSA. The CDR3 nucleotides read TGTGCCAGCAGCTTAGTGGCAAGCTCTGGGGCCAACGGCCTGACTTTC. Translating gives CASSLVASSGANGLTF.